This T cell receptor beta chain originates from a study of shared clonotypes between healthy human individuals. At the level of the study: CD4 naive and CD4 memory each took three plates per donor, while CD8 naive took two and CD8 memory one.

How the authors handled the data: Filtering of immunoSEQ junctional sequences could not match full-length read filtering. The data were produced by immunoSEQ multiplex PCR, yet TCRdb's version contains in-frame clones alone and is incomplete. The V and J calls and the clone size are those of that table, but D and trimming were determined from the DNA. In the table there are about a million clones, less than 85% of which are singletons. The CDR3 spans 15 residues. V was trimmed by 0 bases and J by 5 bases, leaving 13 bases between them. Germline CDR1 is MGHRA and CDR2 is YSYEKL. The specimen was memory CD4+ T cells sorted from blood. The subset was: CD45RA-negative fraction. The receptor comes from a man between 18 and 35 years old in good health. The V call is TRBV4-1, the J call TRBJ2-5; D is unresolved. The CDR3 sequence is CASSQDNSEDETQYF. DNA for the CDR3: TGCGCCAGCAGCCAAGATAACAGTGAGGATGAGACCCAGTACTTC.